This T cell receptor beta chain was recovered during a study of CD4 T cells in relation to SARS-CoV-2 and coronaviruses. Clones were sequenced by immunoSEQ multiplex PCR, and TCRdb holds only the in-frame ones, with some missing. The sample holds approximately 15,000 clones, about 73% seen once. Unexposed donor CD4+ T cells date from 2011-2018, before the COVID-19 pandemic. The cells were cultured for around ten days before CD4+ T cells were isolated. Germline V gene data show CDR1 as LGHNA and CDR2 as YNFKEQ. Trimming stripped 8 bases from V and 1 base from J, with 11 bases between. The CDR3 extends over 13 amino acids. Notes on this clone: No antigen is known for it.

The sample consisted of CD4+ T cells from PBMCs, cultured in vitro. The J gene is TRBJ1-1, the V gene TRBV4-2; the D is unclear. This clonotype was obtained from a human donor in good health. CDR3 in amino acids: CASGLSGNTEAFF. The CDR3 DNA is TGTGCCAGCGGTCTTTCTGGGAACACTGAAGCTTTCTTT.